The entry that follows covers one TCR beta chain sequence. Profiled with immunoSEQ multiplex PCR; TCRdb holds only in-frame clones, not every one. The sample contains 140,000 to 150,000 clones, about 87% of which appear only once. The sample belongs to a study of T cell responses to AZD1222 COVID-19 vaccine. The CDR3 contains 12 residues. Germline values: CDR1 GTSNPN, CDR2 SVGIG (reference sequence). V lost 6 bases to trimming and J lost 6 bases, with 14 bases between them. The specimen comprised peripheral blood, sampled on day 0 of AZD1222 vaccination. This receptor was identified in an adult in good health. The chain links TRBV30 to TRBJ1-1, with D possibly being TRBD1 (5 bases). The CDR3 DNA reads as TGTGCCTGTTGGACCGGGACTCCTGAAGCTTTCTTT. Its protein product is CACWTGTPEAFF.